This TCR beta chain was identified in a study of Graves' ophthalmopathy and Graves' hyperthyroidism. Being free of ophthalmopathy for 18 months of follow-up defined stable hyperthyroidism. Ages of hyperthyroidism patients ran from 18 to 65, and their diagnoses were new, under 2 months' duration. Scientists amplified the TCR beta CDR3 regions from RNA transcripts. A first-round RT-PCR used HTBI primers, followed by a second-round multiplex PCR. TCRdb re-called the multiplex PCR reads with MiXCR, one entry per CDR3 protein. The top ten hold around 6.9% of the sample, which has just over 600,000 distinct CDR3 sequences, over 20% seen once. V lost 0 bases and J lost 2, with 17 bases in between. The CDR3 runs 17 residues. This clonotype showed up many times. The target antigen is unknown. Overall study results and limits: Separation of ophthalmopathy from stable hyperthyroidism was achieved by a 13-signature model, at 85% to 90% sensitivity and about 81% specificity.

V is TRBV12-3 or TRBV12-4 and J is TRBJ2-7; D is perhaps TRBD2 (6 bases). Sequenced input: peripheral blood. The source is a woman aged 18-29 years with stable Graves' hyperthyroidism. Some clones in this sample may be carry-over from other donors' samples. CDR3 nucleotide sequence: TGTGCCAGCAGTTTAGCCGGGGTAGGACTACACCCCTACGAGCAGTACTTC. Translated, it gives CASSLAGVGLHPYEQYF.